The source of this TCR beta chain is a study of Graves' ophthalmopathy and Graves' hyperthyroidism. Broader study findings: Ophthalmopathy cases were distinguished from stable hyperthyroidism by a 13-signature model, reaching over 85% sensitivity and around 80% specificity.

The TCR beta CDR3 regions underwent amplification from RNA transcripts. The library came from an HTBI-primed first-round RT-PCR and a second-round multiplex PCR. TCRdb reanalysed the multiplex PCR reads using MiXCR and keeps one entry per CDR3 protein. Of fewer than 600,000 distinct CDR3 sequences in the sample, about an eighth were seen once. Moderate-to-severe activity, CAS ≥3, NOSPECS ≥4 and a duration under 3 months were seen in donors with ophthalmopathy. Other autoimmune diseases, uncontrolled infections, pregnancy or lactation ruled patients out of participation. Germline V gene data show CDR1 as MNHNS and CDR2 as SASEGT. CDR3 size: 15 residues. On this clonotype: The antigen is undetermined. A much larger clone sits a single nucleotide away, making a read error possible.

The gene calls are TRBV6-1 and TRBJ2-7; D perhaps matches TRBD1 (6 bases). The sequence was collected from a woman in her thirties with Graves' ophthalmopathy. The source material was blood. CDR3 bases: TGTGCCAGCAGCTTTACCGGGACACCTCCCTACGAGCAGTGCTTC. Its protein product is CASSFTGTPPYEQCF.